This T cell receptor (beta chain) was documented in a study of Graves' ophthalmopathy and Graves' hyperthyroidism. Study-wide results and caveats: In blood, most expanded thyroid clonotypes above 0.001 frequency were also detected.

Points on this clonotype: As yet, its antigen is unknown.

The CDR3 covers 14 residues. CDR1 is SEHNR, CDR2 FQNEAQ, per germline (reference sequence). Amplification targeted the TCR beta CDR3 regions, with RNA transcripts as the source material. RT-PCR was first run with HTBI primers, then multiplex PCR in a second round. TCRdb recomputed calls from the multiplex PCR reads with MiXCR, one row per CDR3 protein. The data show 600,000 to 950,000 distinct CDR3 sequences, roughly 41% seen once. The chain has TRBV7-9 and TRBJ2-7; no reliable D call. The J call may be faulty, since TRBJ2-5 better matches the DNA end. Sequencing used peripheral blood. The sequence was obtained from an adult man with Graves' ophthalmopathy. CDR3 protein: CASSPPLVLETQYF. CDR3 bases: TGTGCCAGCAGCCCACCCCTCGTTTTGGAGACCCAGTACTTC.